This T cell receptor (beta chain) is from a study of cytomegalovirus exposure and HLA in healthy donors. CDR1 and CDR2 from the germline V gene are MNHNS and SASEGT. The V end lost 1 base, the J end lost 6 bases, and 17 bases lay between the germline ends. This CDR3 comprises 16 residues. Use of 60 Vbeta and 13 Jbeta primers characterized the PCR. Sequenced by immunoSEQ multiplex PCR; TCRdb stores in-frame clones only, minus some. This repertoire includes around 65,000 clones. Sequencing was done on a sample of PBMCs. The chain has TRBV6-1 and TRBJ2-3; the D gene is possibly TRBD1 (6 bases). This sequence originates from a man younger than 40 in good health and CMV-seropositive. The CDR3 coding sequence is TGTGCCAGCAGTGAAGACTGGGACATTAGGGGTGATACGCAGTATTTT. Translated, it gives CASSEDWDIRGDTQYF.